This T cell receptor beta chain originates from a study of T cells in Graves' hyperthyroidism and ophthalmopathy. Study-wide findings and caveats: The model anticipated ophthalmopathy a median around six months pre-onset. Most thyroid-expanded clonotypes above 0.001 were also found in blood.

Template material for amplifying TCR beta CDR3 regions consisted of RNA transcripts. During a first-round RT-PCR of the TCR CDR3, the HTBI primer set was used. TCRdb recomputed calls from the multiplex PCR reads with MiXCR, one row per CDR3 protein. The sample holds roughly 800,000 distinct CDR3 sequences, roughly 40% seen once. Per the germline V gene, CDR1 is SEHNR and CDR2 is FQNEAQ (reference sequence). The CDR3 extends over 15 amino acids. V was shortened by 1 base and J by 2 bases, with 11 bases between the two germline ends. Worth noting for this clonotype: Antigen unknown.

The sample comprised blood. The sequence was collected from a man younger than 30 with Graves' hyperthyroidism. The V call is TRBV7-9, the J call TRBJ2-5, with D possibly matching TRBD1 (6 bases). The CDR3 is CASSLGDRYQETQYF. DNA for the CDR3: TGTGCCAGCAGCTTAGGAGACAGGTATCAAGAGACCCAGTACTTC. Drawing the rest from reference TRBV7-9 and TRBJ2-5, the complete variable domain is DTGVSQNPRHKITKRGQNVTFRCDPISEHNRLYWYRQTLGQGPEFLTYFQNEAQLEKSRLLSDRFSAERPKGSFSTLEIQRTEQGDSAMYLCASSLGDRYQETQYFGPGTRLLVL.